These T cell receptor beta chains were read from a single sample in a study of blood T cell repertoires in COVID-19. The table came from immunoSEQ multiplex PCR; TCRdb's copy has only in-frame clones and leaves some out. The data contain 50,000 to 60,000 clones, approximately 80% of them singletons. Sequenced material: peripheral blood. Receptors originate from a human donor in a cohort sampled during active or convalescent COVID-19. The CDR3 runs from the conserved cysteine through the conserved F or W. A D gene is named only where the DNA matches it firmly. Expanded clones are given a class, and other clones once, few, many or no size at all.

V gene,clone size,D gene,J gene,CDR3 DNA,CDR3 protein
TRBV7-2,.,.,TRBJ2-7,TGTGCCAGCAGCTTAGCGGGGGGCTACGAGCAGTACTTC,CASSLAGGYEQYF
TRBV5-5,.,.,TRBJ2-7,TGTGCCAGCAGCTTGGAAGCGGTAACCTTTGACGAGCAGTACTTC,CASSLEAVTFDEQYF
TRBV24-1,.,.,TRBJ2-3,TGTGCCACCAGTGATACGATCACAGGGGGGGCAGATACGCAGTATTTT,CATSDTITGGADTQYF
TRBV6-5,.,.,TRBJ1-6,TGTGCCAGCACTCCCGGACAGAATAATTCACCCCTCCACTTT,CASTPGQNNSPLHF
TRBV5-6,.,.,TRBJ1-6,TGTGCCAGCAGGACAACAGGCACTCATTCACCCCTCCACTTT,CASRTTGTHSPLHF
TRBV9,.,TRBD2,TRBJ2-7,TGTGCCAGCAGCGCCGGGGGGAGCTCCTACGAGCAGTACTTC,CASSAGGSSYEQYF
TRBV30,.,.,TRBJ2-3,TGTGCCTGGGGCGGGACAGATACGCAGTATTTT,CAWGGTDTQYF
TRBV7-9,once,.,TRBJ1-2,TGTGCCAGCAGCGTCGACAGCGGGGGCTACACCTTC,CASSVDSGGYTF
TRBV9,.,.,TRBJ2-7,TGTGCCAGCAGCTTATACGGGACAACTGCCTACGAGCAGTACTTC,CASSLYGTTAYEQYF
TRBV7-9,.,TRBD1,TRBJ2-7,TGTGCCAGCAGCTGGAGGACAGGGATCGACGAGCAGTACTTC,CASSWRTGIDEQYF
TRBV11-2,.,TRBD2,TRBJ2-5,TGTGCCAGCAGCCCATTTCCACAGCGGGGTTTCCAAGAGACCCAGTACTTC,CASSPFPQRGFQETQYF